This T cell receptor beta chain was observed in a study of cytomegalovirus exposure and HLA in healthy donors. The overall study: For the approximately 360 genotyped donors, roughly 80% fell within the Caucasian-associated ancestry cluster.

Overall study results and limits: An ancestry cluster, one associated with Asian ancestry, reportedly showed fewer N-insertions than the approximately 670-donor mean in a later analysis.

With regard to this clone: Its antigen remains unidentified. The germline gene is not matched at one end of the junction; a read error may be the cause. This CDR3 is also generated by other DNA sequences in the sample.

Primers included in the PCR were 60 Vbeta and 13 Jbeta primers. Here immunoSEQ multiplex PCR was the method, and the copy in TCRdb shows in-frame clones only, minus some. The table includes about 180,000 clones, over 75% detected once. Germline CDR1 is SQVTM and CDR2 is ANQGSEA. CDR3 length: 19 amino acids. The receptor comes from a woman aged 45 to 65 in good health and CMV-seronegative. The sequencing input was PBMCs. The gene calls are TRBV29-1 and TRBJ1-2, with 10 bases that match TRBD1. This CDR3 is CSVERFKRDRGSTNYGYTF. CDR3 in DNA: TGCAGTGTTGAGAGGTTTAAGCGGGACAGGGGCAGTACTAACTATGGCTACACCTTC.